This TCR beta chain was identified during a study of T cell clones after liver transplantation. In the study overall: TCRbeta sequencing after a pre-transplant mixed lymphocyte reaction identified graft-donor-reactive clones, later tracked in post-transplant blood. As an antigen-independent comparator, third-party-reactive TCRbeta sequences came from pre-transplant mixed lymphocyte reactions.

To note about this clone: Its cognate antigen is unknown.

Germline CDR1 and CDR2: MNHNY and SVGAGI (reference sequence). Trimming removed 0 bases at V and 2 bases at J, with 7 bases between. The length of the CDR3 is 15 residues. Method: immunoSEQ multiplex PCR; TCRdb's copy keeps in-frame clones and lacks some. The sample holds about 72,000 clones, more than 90% seen once. Study results and caveats: Rather than being deleted, graft donor-reactive T cells may have moved into the graft.

The material sequenced was CD4+ T cells from blood, taken before liver transplant. The source of this sequence is a human donor who received a liver transplant. The chain couples TRBV6-6 to TRBJ2-2, with D perhaps matching TRBD2 (6 bases). The CDR3 nucleotides are TGTGCCAGCAGTTACTCTAGCGGAAACACCGGGGAGCTGTTTTTT. Its protein product is CASSYSSGNTGELFF.